This entry lists 10 T cell receptor beta chains sequenced from one sample in a study of shared T cell receptors in the human thymus. Some clones are missing from TCRdb's copy, which holds only in-frame ones; the method was immunoSEQ multiplex PCR. In the table there are approximately 490,000 clones, 78% of which are singletons. The same data also contributed to another study, on human thymus T cells.

The specimen was thymocytes. The source of these receptors is a boy under three years old with a congenital heart defect.

The chain employs TRBV9 and TRBJ2-1; the match to TRBD2 covers 11 bases. The CDR3 contains 16 residues. V was pared by 4 bases and J by 6 bases, with 9 bases of the junction left unmatched. Per germline, CDR1 SGDLS and CDR2 YYNGEE. CDR3 protein: CASSPRSGRAFNEQFF. The CDR3 bases are TGTGCCAGCAGCCCTCGTAGCGGGAGGGCCTTCAATGAGCAGTTCTTC. The whole variable domain, filled in from reference TRBV9 and TRBJ2-1, reads DSGVTQTPKHLITATGQRVTLRCSPRSGDLSVYWYQQSLDQGLQFLIQYYNGEERAKGNILERFSAQQFPDLHSELNLSSLELGDSALYFCASSPRSGRAFNEQFFGPGTRLTVL.

This clone was counted only a few times. This rearrangement joins TRBV19 to TRBJ1-3, with D maybe TRBD1 (6 bases). Trimming shortened V by 7 bases and J by 2 bases, and 9 bases separated the two germline ends. This CDR3 is built from 13 residues. Germline-derived CDR1 and CDR2 are LNHDA and SQIVND (reference sequence). The CDR3 spells CASTRGPGNTIYF. The CDR3 DNA follows: TGTGCCAGTACCAGGGGCCCTGGAAACACCATATATTTT.

There are a few counts of this clone. For the CDR3, the DNA is TGCGCCAGCAGTGAGTCTGGGGGCCGGACTAGCGGGCCCACCGGGGAGCTGTTTTTT. This gives the protein CASSESGGRTSGPTGELFF. The chain is built from TRBV10-2 and TRBJ2-2; TRBD2 agrees at 11 bases. This CDR3 spans 19 amino acids. Germline CDR1 WSHSY, CDR2 SAAADI. V dropped 0 bases and J dropped 4; count of bases not matched to a gene: 10.

V gene TRBV7-2 combines with J gene TRBJ1-2; D may be TRBD1 (5 bases). There are 15 residues in the CDR3. Germline CDR1 is SGHTA and CDR2 is FQGNSA. The V end lost 1 base, the J end lost 6 bases, and 15 bases lay between the germline ends. The CDR3 coding sequence is TGTGCCAGCAGCTTAGGGCACAGGAAACCGCATGGCTACACCTTC. It yields the protein CASSLGHRKPHGYTF.

This clone occurred a few times. The J gene is TRBJ1-6, the V gene TRBV27; 7 bases agree with TRBD1. This CDR3 is 15 amino acids long. V dropped 7 bases and J dropped 5; count of bases not matched to a gene: 8. The germline CDR1 and CDR2 sequences are MNHEY and SMNVEV (reference sequence). The CDR3 DNA reads TGTGCCAGCAACTCCCGGGACAGCGATAATTCACCCCTCCACTTT. This encodes CASNSRDSDNSPLHF.

The chain recombines TRBV2 with TRBJ2-1, with a weak D call TRBD2 (6 bases). Trimming left V 0 bases short and J 0 bases short, with 6 bases between. CDR1 and CDR2 from the germline V gene are SNHLY and FYNNEI. The CDR3 consists of 15 residues. This chain's CDR3 is CASSEAGGSYNEQFF. The CDR3 coding sequence is TGTGCCAGCAGTGAAGCGGGGGGCTCCTACAATGAGCAGTTCTTC.

This clone appeared a few times. The rearrangement links TRBV28 to TRBJ2-7; 9 bases line up with TRBD2. J was trimmed by 1 base and V by 5 bases; bases with no gene match: 12. CDR1 MDHEN and CDR2 SYDVKM come from the germline V gene. This CDR3 has 17 residues. The CDR3 here is CASSHRAGGTESYEQYF. The CDR3 DNA sequence: TGTGCCAGCAGTCATCGAGCGGGGGGAACAGAATCCTACGAGCAGTACTTC. Combining the CDR3 with reference TRBV28 and TRBJ2-7 gives the whole variable domain DVKVTQSSRYLVKRTGEKVFLECVQDMDHENMFWYRQDPGLGLRLIYFSYDVKMKEKGDIPEGYSVSREKKERFSLILESASTNQTSMYLCASSHRAGGTESYEQYFGPGTRLTVT.

J is TRBJ1-4 and V is TRBV30; a weak D match, TRBD1 (6 bases). V lost 1 base and J lost 0, with 6 bases in between. The CDR3 runs to 14 residues. Germline loops: CDR1 GTSNPN, CDR2 SVGIG (reference sequence). The CDR3 spells CAWSEGATNEKLFF. CDR3 DNA: TGTGCCTGGAGTGAGGGGGCAACTAATGAAAAACTGTTTTTT.

V is TRBV27 and J is TRBJ2-1; D is uncertain. The CDR3 spans 13 residues. Deletions cut 5 bases from V and 6 bases from J, with 11 bases between. CDR1 is MNHEY and CDR2 is SMNVEV in the germline V gene (reference sequence). DNA for the CDR3: TGTGCCAGCAGTCCTCGGTCCGTCAATGAGCAGTTCTTC. Protein product: CASSPRSVNEQFF.

This clone was picked up a small number of times. CDR3 amino acids: CASSPTGSGYEKLFF. In DNA form, the CDR3 reads TGTGCCAGCTCACCGACAGGGAGCGGGTATGAAAAACTGTTTTTT. The chain uses TRBV18 and TRBJ1-4; 7 bases are shared with TRBD1. V dropped 3 bases and J dropped 6; count of bases not matched to a gene: 7. The CDR3 runs 15 residues. Germline values: CDR1 KGHSH, CDR2 LQKENI.